What follows is one TCR beta chain and its context. These data are taken from a study of T-cell reconstitution after alpha-beta-depleted transplantation in children. The library targeted TCRbeta and was prepared with unique molecular identifiers. TCRdb re-derived calls from the PCR reads in MiXCR, one entry per CDR3 protein. The sample has some 490,000 distinct CDR3 sequences; 9.5% to 15% are singletons. The receptor comes from a human donor who donated a stem cell graft to a child with combined immunodeficiency. Material: PBMCs from the stem cell graft donor, obtained from the stem cell graft.

CDR3 amino acids: CASSLSLISDPYPINEQFF. CDR3 sequence (DNA): TGTGCCAGCAGTTTATCTCTAATCTCGGATCCCTACCCCATCAATGAGCAGTTCTTC. V and J are TRBV28 and TRBJ2-1; no clear D. V was pared by 1 base and J by 6 bases, with 25 bases between. CDR1 and CDR2 from the germline V gene are MDHEN and SYDVKM. This CDR3 contains 19 residues.